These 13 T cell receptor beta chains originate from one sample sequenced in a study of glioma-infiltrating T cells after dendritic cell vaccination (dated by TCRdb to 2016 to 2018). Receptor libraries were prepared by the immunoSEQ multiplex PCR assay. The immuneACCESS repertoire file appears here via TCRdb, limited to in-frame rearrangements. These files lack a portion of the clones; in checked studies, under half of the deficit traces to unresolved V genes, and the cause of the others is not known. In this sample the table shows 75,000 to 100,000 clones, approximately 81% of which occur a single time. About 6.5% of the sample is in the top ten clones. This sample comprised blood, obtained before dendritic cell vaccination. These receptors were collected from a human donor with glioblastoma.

CDR3 sequence reads: CASSRTGTNTGELFF. Here the CDR3 DNA reads TGCGCCAGCAGCCGGACAGGGACGAACACCGGGGAGCTGTTTTTT. This chain joins TRBV4-1 and TRBJ2-2; TRBD1 aligns across 8 bases. This CDR3 region has 15 residues. V lost 4 bases, J lost 0 bases, and 1 base stayed unmatched. The germline CDR1 and CDR2 sequences are MGHRA and YSYEKL.

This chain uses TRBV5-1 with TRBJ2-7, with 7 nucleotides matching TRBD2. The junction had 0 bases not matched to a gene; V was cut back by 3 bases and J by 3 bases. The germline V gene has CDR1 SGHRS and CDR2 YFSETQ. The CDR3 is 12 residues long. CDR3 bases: TGCGCCAGCAGCTGGGGGGGCTACGAGCAGTACTTC. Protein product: CASSWGGYEQYF.

CDR3 in amino acids: CSVVRMAGPGYTF. The DNA of the CDR3 is TGCAGCGTCGTAAGGATGGCAGGGCCTGGCTACACCTTC. This chain uses TRBV29-1 with TRBJ1-2; perhaps TRBD1 as D (5 bases). Trimming removed 6 bases at V and 7 bases at J, with 18 bases between. The CDR3 sequence is 13 residues long. Germline-derived CDR1 and CDR2 are SQVTM and ANQGSEA.

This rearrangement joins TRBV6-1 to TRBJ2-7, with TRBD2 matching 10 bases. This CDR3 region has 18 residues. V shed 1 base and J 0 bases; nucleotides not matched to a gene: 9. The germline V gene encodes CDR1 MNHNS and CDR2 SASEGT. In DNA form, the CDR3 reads TGTGCCAGCAGTGAAGAAGTGAGTAGCGGGGGGTTCTCCTACGAGCAGTACTTC. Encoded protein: CASSEEVSSGGFSYEQYF.

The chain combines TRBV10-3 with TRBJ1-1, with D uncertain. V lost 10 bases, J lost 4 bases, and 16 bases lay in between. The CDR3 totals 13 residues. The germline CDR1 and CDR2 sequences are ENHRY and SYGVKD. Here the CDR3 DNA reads TGTGCCAGCAAGCTATCGGAGGGCACTGAAGCTTTCTTT. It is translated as CASKLSEGTEAFF.

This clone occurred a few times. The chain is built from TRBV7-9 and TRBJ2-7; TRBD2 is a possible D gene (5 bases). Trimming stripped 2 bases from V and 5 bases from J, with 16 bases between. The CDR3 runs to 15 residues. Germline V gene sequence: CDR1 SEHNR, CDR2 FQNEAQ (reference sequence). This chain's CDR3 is CASSLTGMETNEQYF. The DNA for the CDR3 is TGTGCCAGCAGCTTAACGGGGATGGAGACGAACGAGCAGTACTTC. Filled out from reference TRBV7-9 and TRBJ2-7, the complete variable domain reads DTGVSQNPRHKITKRGQNVTFRCDPISEHNRLYWYRQTLGQGPEFLTYFQNEAQLEKSRLLSDRFSAERPKGSFSTLEIQRTEQGDSAMYLCASSLTGMETNEQYFGPGTRLTVT.

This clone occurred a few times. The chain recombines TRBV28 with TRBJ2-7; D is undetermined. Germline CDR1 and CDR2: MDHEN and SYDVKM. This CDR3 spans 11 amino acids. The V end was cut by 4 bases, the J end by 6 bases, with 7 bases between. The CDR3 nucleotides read TGTGCCAGCAGTTACTCAGGCGAGCAGTACTTC. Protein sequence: CASSYSGEQYF. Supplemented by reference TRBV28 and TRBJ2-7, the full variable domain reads DVKVTQSSRYLVKRTGEKVFLECVQDMDHENMFWYRQDPGLGLRLIYFSYDVKMKEKGDIPEGYSVSREKKERFSLILESASTNQTSMYLCASSYSGEQYFGPGTRLTVT.

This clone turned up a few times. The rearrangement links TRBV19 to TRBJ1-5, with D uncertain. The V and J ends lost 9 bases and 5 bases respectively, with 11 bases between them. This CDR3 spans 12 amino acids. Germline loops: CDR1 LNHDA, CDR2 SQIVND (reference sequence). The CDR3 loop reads CASMGRHQPQHF. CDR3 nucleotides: TGTGCCAGCATGGGCAGGCATCAGCCCCAGCATTTT.

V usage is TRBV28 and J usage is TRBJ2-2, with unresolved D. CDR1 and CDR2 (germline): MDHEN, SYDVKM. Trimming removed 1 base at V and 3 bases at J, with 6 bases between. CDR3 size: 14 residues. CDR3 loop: CASSLFGYTGELFF. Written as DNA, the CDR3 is TGTGCCAGCAGTTTATTCGGGTACACCGGGGAGCTGTTTTTT.

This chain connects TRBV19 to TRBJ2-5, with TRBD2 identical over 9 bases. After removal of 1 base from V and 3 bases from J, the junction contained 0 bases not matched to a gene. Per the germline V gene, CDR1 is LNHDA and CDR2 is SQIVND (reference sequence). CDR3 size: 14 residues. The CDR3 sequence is CASSIGLAEETQYF. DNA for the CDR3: TGTGCCAGTAGTATAGGACTAGCGGAAGAGACCCAGTACTTC.

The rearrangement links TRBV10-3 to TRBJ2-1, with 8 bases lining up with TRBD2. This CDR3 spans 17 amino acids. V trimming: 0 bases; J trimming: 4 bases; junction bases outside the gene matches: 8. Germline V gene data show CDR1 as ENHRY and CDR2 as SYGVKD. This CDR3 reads CAISESPSGGLYNEQFF. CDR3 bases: TGTGCCATCAGTGAGTCTCCCAGCGGGGGTCTGTACAATGAGCAGTTCTTC.

CDR3 sequence reads: CASSQGRGGVGEKLFF. The DNA of the CDR3 is TGCGCCAGCAGCCAAGGGCGAGGGGGGGTAGGTGAAAAACTGTTTTTT. The chain joins TRBV4-1 to TRBJ1-4; D possibly corresponds to TRBD1 (6 bases). Per the germline V gene, CDR1 is MGHRA and CDR2 is YSYEKL. Trimming pared 1 base from V and 7 bases from J, leaving 16 bases between. The CDR3 is 16 residues long.

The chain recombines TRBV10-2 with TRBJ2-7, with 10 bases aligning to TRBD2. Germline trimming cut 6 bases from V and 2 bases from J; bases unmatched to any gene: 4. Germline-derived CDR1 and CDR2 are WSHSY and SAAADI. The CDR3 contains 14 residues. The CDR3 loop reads CASRLAGITYEQYF. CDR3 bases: TGCGCCAGCAGACTAGCGGGGATAACCTACGAGCAGTACTTC.